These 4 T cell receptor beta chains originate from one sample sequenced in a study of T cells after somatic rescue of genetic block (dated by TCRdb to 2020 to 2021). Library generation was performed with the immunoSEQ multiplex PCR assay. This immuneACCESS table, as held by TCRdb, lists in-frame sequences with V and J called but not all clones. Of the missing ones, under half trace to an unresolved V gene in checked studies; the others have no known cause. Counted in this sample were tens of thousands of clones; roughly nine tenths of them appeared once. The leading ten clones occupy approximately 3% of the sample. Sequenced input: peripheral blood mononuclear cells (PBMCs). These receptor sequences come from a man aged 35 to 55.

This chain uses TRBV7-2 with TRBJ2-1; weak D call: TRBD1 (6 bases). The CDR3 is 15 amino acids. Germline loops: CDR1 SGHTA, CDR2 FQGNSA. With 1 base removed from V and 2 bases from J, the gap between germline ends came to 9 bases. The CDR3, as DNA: TGTGCCAGCAGCTTAGACAGGGCCCCCTACAATGAGCAGTTCTTC. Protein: CASSLDRAPYNEQFF.

The CDR3: CASSVRQSSYNEQFF. The CDR3 nucleotides are TGTGCCAGCAGTGTACGGCAGAGCTCCTACAATGAGCAGTTCTTC. The chain uses TRBV6-4 and TRBJ2-1; no firm D call. Germline V gene sequence: CDR1 MRHNA, CDR2 SNTAGT. The CDR3 sequence is 15 residues long. V was clipped by 4 bases and J by 0 bases, with 10 bases between them.

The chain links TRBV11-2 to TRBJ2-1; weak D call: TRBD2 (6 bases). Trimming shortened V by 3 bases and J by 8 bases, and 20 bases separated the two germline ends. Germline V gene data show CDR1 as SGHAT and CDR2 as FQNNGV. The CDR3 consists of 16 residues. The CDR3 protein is CASSFQPGPAGYEQFF. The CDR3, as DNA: TGTGCCAGCAGCTTCCAGCCGGGCCCTGCGGGGTATGAGCAGTTCTTC.

CDR3 coding DNA: TGTGCCAGCAGAACCGGGGTGAACTACGAGCAGTACTTC. Protein product: CASRTGVNYEQYF. V gene TRBV6-1 combines with J gene TRBJ2-7; D perhaps matches TRBD2 (5 bases). V lost 6 bases, J lost 3 bases, and 12 bases lay in between. The CDR3 sequence is 13 residues long. Looked up from germline, CDR1 is MNHNS and CDR2 is SASEGT.